This T cell receptor (beta chain) derives from a study of cytomegalovirus exposure and HLA in healthy donors. General study points: More clonal expansion characterized HLA-associated TCR beta chains than equally common others in a later analysis. Because they were indistinguishable, some V segments, including TRBV6-2 and TRBV6-3, were excluded. There were some public TCRs occurring in many donors, but most TCR sequences were rare.

With respect to this clone: Its antigen remains unknown.

60 Vbeta and 13 Jbeta primers were used in PCR. The repertoire was sequenced with immunoSEQ multiplex PCR; TCRdb's copy has only in-frame clones and lacks some. Among 180,000 or so clones, over 75% were seen once, and the ten largest hold roughly 8.8%. CDR1 and CDR2 from the germline V gene are MGHRA and YSYEKL. Trimming cost V 8 bases and J 7 bases, with 12 bases left between them. This CDR3 is 12 amino acids long. Sequences were obtained from PBMCs. V is TRBV4-1 and J is TRBJ1-5; D remains ambiguous. The TCR was taken from a man aged 18 to 29 in good health and CMV-seropositive. Here the CDR3 DNA reads TGCGCCAGCGGCCGTGTTGGCCAGCCCCAGCATTTT. Encoded protein: CASGRVGQPQHF.